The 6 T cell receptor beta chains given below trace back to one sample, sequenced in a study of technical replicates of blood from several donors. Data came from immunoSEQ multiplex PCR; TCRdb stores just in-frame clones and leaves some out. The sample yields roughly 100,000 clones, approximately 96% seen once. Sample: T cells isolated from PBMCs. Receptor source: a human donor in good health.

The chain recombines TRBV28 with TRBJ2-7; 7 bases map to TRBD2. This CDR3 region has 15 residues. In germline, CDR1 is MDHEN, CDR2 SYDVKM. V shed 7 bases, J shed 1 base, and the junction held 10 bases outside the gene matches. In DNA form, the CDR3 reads TGTGCCAGCACCCTGGGGGGGTTGGGGTCCTACGAGCAGTACTTC. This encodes CASTLGGLGSYEQYF.

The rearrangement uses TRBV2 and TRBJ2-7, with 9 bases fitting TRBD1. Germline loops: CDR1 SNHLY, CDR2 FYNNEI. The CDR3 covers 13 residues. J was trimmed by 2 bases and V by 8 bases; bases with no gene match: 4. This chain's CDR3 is CASGDREPYEQYF. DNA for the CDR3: TGTGCCAGCGGGGACAGGGAACCCTACGAGCAGTACTTC.

CDR3 sequence: CASSYSGRIYGYTF. CDR3 coding DNA: TGTGCCAGCAGTTATTCAGGGAGGATATATGGCTACACCTTC. The chain is built from TRBV19 and TRBJ1-2, with D possibly being TRBD1 (5 bases). There are 14 residues in the CDR3. CDR1 and CDR2 (germline): LNHDA, SQIVND (reference sequence). Trimming stripped 9 bases from V and 5 bases from J, with 19 bases between.

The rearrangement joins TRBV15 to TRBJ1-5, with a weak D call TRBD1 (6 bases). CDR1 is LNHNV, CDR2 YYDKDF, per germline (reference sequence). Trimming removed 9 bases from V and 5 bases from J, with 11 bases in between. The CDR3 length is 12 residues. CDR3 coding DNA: TGTGCCACGGGCCAGGGGTATCAGCCCCAGCATTTT. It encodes CATGQGYQPQHF.

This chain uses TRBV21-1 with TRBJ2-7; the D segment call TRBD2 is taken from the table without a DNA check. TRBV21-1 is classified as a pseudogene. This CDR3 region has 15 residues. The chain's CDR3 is CASSKLNPEAYEQYF. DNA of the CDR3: TGTGCCAGCAGCAAATTGAACCCCGAGGCCTACGAGCAGTACTTC.

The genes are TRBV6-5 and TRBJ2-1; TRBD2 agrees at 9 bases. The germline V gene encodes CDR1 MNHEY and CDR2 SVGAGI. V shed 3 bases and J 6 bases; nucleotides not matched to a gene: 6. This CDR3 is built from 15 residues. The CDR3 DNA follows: TGTGCCAGCAGTTATGTTGGCGGGGGGGCCAATGAGCAGTTCTTC. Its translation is CASSYVGGGANEQFF.